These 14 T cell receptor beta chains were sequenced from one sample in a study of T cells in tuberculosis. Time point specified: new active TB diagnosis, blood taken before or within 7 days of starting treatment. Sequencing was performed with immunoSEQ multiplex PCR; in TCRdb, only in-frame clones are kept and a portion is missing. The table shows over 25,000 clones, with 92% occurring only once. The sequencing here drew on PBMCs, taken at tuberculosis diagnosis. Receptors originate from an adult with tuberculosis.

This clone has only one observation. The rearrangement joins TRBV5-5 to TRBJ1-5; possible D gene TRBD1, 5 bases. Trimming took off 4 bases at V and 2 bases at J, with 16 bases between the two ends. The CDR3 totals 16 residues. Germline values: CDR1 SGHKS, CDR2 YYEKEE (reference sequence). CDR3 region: CASSPGAGGRNQPQHF. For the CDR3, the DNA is TGTGCCAGCAGCCCTGGGGCAGGTGGACGCAATCAGCCCCAGCATTTT.

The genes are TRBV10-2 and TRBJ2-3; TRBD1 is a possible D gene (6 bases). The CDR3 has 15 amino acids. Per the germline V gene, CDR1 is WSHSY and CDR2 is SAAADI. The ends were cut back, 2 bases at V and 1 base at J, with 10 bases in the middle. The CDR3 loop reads CASSENRARTDTQYF. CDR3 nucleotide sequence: TGCGCCAGCAGTGAGAACAGGGCGCGCACAGATACGCAGTATTTT.

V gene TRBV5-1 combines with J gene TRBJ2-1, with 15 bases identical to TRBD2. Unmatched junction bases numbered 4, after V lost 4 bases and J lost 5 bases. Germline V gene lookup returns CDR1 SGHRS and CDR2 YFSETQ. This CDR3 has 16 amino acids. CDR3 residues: CASSRTSGGVNNEQFF. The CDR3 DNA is TGCGCCAGCAGCCGGACTAGCGGGGGGGTAAACAATGAGCAGTTCTTC. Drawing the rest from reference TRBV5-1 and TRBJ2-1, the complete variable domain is KAGVTQTPRYLIKTRGQQVTLSCSPISGHRSVSWYQQTPGQGLQFLFEYFSETQRNKGNFPGRFSGRQFSNSRSEMNVSTLELGDSALYLCASSRTSGGVNNEQFFGPGTRLTVL.

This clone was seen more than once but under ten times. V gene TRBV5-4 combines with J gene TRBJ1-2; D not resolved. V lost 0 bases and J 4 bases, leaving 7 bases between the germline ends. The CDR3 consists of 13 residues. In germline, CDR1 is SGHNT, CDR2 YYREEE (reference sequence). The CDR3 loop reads CASSLDSTYGYTF. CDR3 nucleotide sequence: TGTGCCAGCAGCTTGGACAGTACCTATGGCTACACCTTC.

As DNA, the CDR3 is TGTGCCAGCAGCCCGCGACTAGCGGATAGCACAGATACGCAGTATTTT. Translated: CASSPRLADSTDTQYF. The gene calls are TRBV7-6 and TRBJ2-3, with 9 positions matching TRBD2. The CDR3 runs 16 residues. Germline CDR1 is SGHVS and CDR2 is FNYEAQ. V trimming: 5 bases; J trimming: 0 bases; junction bases outside the gene matches: 6.

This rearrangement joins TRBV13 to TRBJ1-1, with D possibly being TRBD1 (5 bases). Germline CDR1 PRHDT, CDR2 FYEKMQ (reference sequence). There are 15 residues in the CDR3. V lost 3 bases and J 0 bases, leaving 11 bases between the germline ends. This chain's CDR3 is CASSFWGGLNTEAFF. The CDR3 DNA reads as TGTGCCAGCAGCTTCTGGGGCGGATTGAACACTGAAGCTTTCTTT.

The CDR3: CASSLSSLAGAVTDTQYF. CDR3 DNA: TGTGCCAGCAGTTTATCATCACTAGCGGGGGCCGTCACAGATACGCAGTATTTT. This rearrangement joins TRBV27 to TRBJ2-3, with 11 nucleotides matching TRBD2. The V gene's germline CDR1 is MNHEY and CDR2 SMNVEV (reference sequence). The CDR3 runs to 18 residues. The V and J ends lost 0 bases and 2 bases, in that order; junction bases with no gene match: 7.

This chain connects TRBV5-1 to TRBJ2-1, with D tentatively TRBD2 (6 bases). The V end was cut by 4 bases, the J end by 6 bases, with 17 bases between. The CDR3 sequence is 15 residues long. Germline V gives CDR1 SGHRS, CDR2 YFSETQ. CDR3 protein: CASSLETRRSNEQFF. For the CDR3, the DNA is TGCGCCAGCAGCCTAGAGACTAGGCGGAGCAATGAGCAGTTCTTC. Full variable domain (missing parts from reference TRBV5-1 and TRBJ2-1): KAGVTQTPRYLIKTRGQQVTLSCSPISGHRSVSWYQQTPGQGLQFLFEYFSETQRNKGNFPGRFSGRQFSNSRSEMNVSTLELGDSALYLCASSLETRRSNEQFFGPGTRLTVL.

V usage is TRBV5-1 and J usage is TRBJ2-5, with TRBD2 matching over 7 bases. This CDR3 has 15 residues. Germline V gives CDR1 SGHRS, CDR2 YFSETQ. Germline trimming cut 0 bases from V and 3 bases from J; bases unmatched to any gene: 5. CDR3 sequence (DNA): TGCGCCAGCAGCTTGGGAGCGGGGCCGAAAGAGACCCAGTACTTC. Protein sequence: CASSLGAGPKETQYF.

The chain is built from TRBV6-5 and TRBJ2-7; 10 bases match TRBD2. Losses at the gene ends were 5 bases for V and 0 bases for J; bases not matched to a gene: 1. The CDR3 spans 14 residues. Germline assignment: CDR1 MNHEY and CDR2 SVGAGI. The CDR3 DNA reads TGTGCCAGCAGTCTAGCGGGAGTCTCCTACGAGCAGTACTTC. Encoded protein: CASSLAGVSYEQYF.

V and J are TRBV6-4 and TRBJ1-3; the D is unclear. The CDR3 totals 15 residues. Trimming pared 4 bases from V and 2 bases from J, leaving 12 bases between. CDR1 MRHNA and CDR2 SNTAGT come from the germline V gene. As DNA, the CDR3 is TGTGCCAGCAGTGTCTCGGCGGGTGCTGGAAACACCATATATTTT. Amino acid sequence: CASSVSAGAGNTIYF.

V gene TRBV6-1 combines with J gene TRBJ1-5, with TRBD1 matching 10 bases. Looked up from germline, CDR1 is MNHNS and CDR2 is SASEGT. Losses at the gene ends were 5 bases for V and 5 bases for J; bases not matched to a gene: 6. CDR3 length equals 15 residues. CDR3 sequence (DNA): TGTGCCAGCAGTCTAGACAGGGGGCCTGATCAGCCCCAGCATTTT. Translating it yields CASSLDRGPDQPQHF.

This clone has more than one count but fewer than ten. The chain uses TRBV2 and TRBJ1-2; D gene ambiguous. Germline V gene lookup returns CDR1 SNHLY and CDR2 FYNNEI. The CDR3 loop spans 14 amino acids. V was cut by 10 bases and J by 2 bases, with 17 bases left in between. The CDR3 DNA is TGTGCCACTACGCAACGCATGATGAACTATGGCTACACCTTC. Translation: CATTQRMMNYGYTF.

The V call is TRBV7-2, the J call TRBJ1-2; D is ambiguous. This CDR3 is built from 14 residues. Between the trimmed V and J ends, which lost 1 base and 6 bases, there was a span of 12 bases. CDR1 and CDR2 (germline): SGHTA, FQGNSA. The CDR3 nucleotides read TGTGCCAGCAGCTTAGGTCCTTCGGGGAATGGCTACACCTTC. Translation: CASSLGPSGNGYTF.